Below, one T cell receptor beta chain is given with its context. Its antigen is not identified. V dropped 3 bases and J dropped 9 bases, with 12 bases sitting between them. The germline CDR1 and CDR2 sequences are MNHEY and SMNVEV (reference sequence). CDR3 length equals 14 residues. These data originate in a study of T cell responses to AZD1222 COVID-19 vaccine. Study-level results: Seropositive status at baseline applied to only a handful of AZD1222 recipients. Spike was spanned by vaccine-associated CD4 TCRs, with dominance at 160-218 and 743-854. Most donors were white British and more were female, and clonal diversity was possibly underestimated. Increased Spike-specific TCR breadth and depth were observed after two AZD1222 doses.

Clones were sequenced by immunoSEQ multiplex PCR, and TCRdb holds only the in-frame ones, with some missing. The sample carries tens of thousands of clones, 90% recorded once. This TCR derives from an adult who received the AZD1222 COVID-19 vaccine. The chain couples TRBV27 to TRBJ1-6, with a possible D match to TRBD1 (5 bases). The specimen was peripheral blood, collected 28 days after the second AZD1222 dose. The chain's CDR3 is CASSFQGSGSPLHF. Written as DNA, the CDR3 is TGTGCCAGCAGTTTTCAGGGATCCGGTTCACCCCTCCACTTT.